This T cell receptor (beta chain) originates from a study of T cell repertoires in cytomegalovirus infection. Across the study: CMV epitopes, recently identified HLA-C-restricted and well-studied HLA-B-restricted, were used. Evidence of both CMV infection and a matching HLA type came from public TCR beta signatures.

CDR3 length equals 16 residues. The V gene end was trimmed by 0 bases and the J gene end by 5 bases; junction bases not matched to a gene: 4. Germline assignment: CDR1 SEHNR and CDR2 FQNEAQ (reference sequence). Study-level results: The cumulative frequency of public TCR beta families distinguished individuals who carried CMV together with the relevant HLA. There were HLA-C-restricted CMV-specific TCR beta clonotypes dominating the ex vivo response.

Each CDR3 protein is one row after TCRdb ran MiXCR on the reads. Here the sample spans roughly 920,000 distinct CDR3 sequences, 31% being singletons. This clonotype has a count of ten or more. What it recognizes is unknown. This sample comprised cultured CD8+ T cells from PBMCs, obtained from culture after CMV antigen stimulation. The chain recombines TRBV7-9 with TRBJ2-1; 10 bases are shared with TRBD1. The TCR originated in a human donor in good health (CMV status not recorded). Some clones in this sample may be carry-over from other donors' samples. Here the CDR3 reads CASSLAQGTGDNEQFF. In DNA form, the CDR3 reads TGTGCCAGCAGCTTAGCCCAGGGGACAGGGGACAATGAGCAGTTCTTC.